A single count supports the clone carrying this TCR beta chain. This CDR3 is 15 amino acids long. Germline V lookup: CDR1 SGHDT, CDR2 YYEEEE. V was clipped by 3 bases and J by 3 bases; unmatched bases: 6. Authors' processing steps: Amplified reference gene primers provided the basis for estimating nucleated cell counts. Sequencing used immunoSEQ multiplex PCR; TCRdb keeps in-frame clones, though not all of them. Clone size and the V and J calls come from that table; the DNA yielded D and trimming. The table records some 270,000 clones, 70% to 90% of them present only once. The sample comes from a study of blood T cell repertoires in COVID-19. Study summary: The samples span acute and convalescent COVID-19 from the United States, Italy and Spain.

The V and J genes are TRBV5-6 and TRBJ2-3, with 8 bases identical to TRBD2. The sequence was collected from a woman in her twenties or thirties with acute COVID-19. Sequencing was carried out using PBMCs or T cells enriched from blood (not recorded which). The CDR3 loop reads CASSSLAGLTDTQYF. CDR3 DNA sequence: TGTGCCAGCAGCTCGCTAGCGGGTCTAACAGATACGCAGTATTTT.